Shown below are 32 T cell receptor beta chains from a single sample sequenced in a study of shared clonotypes between healthy human individuals. Sequencing used immunoSEQ multiplex PCR; TCRdb keeps in-frame clones, though not all of them. The data show 2,500,000 or so clones, under 95% seen once. The specimen was naive CD4+ T cells from PBMCs. The subset is: CD45RA+ positively selected. Receptor source: a man between 18 and 29 years old in good health. Some clones in this sample may be carry-over from other donors' samples.

This clone was recorded once. V is TRBV28 and J is TRBJ2-7; 7 positions match TRBD1. The germline gives CDR1 MDHEN, CDR2 SYDVKM. V lost 7 bases to trimming and J lost 2 bases; unmatched junction nucleotides: 11. This CDR3 has 15 residues. The CDR3 DNA follows: TGTGCCAGCACGAAGAGGGGGCATCTTACCTACGAGCAGTACTTC. It is translated as CASTKRGHLTYEQYF. Filled out from reference TRBV28 and TRBJ2-7, the complete variable domain reads DVKVTQSSRYLVKRTGEKVFLECVQDMDHENMFWYRQDPGLGLRLIYFSYDVKMKEKGDIPEGYSVSREKKERFSLILESASTNQTSMYLCASTKRGHLTYEQYFGPGTRLTVT.

The chain joins TRBV27 to TRBJ2-3; D possibly matches TRBD1 or TRBD2 (5 bases each). Trimming left V 6 bases short and J 1 base short, with 14 bases between. The CDR3 has 15 residues. Germline loops: CDR1 MNHEY, CDR2 SMNVEV (reference sequence). The CDR3 coding sequence is TGTGCCAGCAGCTTGGGACCGACGCGCACAGATACGCAGTATTTT. Translated, it gives CASSLGPTRTDTQYF.

The chain recombines TRBV19 with TRBJ2-7, with D perhaps TRBD2 (6 bases). The CDR3 extends over 15 amino acids. The V and J ends lost 2 bases and 1 base respectively, with 12 bases between them. CDR1 is LNHDA and CDR2 is SQIVND in the germline V gene (reference sequence). The CDR3 coding sequence is TGTGCCAGTAGTATAAGGGGCGGGACTTCCTACGAGCAGTACTTC. This gives the protein CASSIRGGTSYEQYF.

This chain connects TRBV29-1 to TRBJ1-1, with D possibly TRBD1 on 5 matching bases. The germline V and J ends were trimmed by 3 bases and 3 bases, with 8 bases remaining between them. The CDR3 runs 12 residues. Germline loops: CDR1 SQVTM, CDR2 ANQGSEA. The CDR3 nucleotides are TGCAGCGTTGAGGGGCTCTACACTGAAGCTTTCTTT. This gives the protein CSVEGLYTEAFF. Full variable domain (outside the CDR3, taken from reference TRBV29-1 and TRBJ1-1): SAVISQKPSRDICQRGTSLTIQCQVDSQVTMMFWYRQQPGQSLTLIATANQGSEATYESGFVIDKFPISRPNLTFSTLTVSNMSPEDSSIYLCSVEGLYTEAFFGQGTRLTVV.

Concerning this clone itself: Other nucleotide sequences from this sample produce the same CDR3. The chain links TRBV5-4 to TRBJ2-3; TRBD2 aligns across 8 bases. This CDR3 has 15 amino acids. The J segment lost 6 bases and the V segment lost 5 bases, leaving 11 bases of the junction unmatched. CDR1 is SGHNT, CDR2 YYREEE, per germline (reference sequence). The DNA of the CDR3 is TGTGCCAGCAGTCTCGGGGGGGCGGGTTCTGATACGCAGTATTTT. Translation gives CASSLGGAGSDTQYF. Supplemented by reference TRBV5-4 and TRBJ2-3, the full variable domain reads ETGVTQSPTHLIKTRGQQVTLRCSSQSGHNTVSWYQQALGQGPQFIFQYYREEENGRGNFPPRFSGLQFPNYSSELNVNALELDDSALYLCASSLGGAGSDTQYFGPGTRLTVL.

The CDR3 bases are TGCGCCAGCAGTGAGTTTGGGCGGCAGTTCTTC. Amino acids: CASSEFGRQFF. The genes are TRBV10-2 and TRBJ2-1; D gene ambiguous. The V gene lost 1 base and the J gene lost 12 bases, with 7 bases spanning the gap. CDR1 is WSHSY and CDR2 is SAAADI in the germline V gene. CDR3 size: 11 residues.

The chain recombines TRBV2 with TRBJ2-1; D is ambiguous. Germline CDR1 and CDR2: SNHLY and FYNNEI. Between the trimmed V and J ends, which lost 7 bases and 4 bases, there was a span of 11 bases. CDR3 length: 13 residues. CDR3: CASILEDYNEQFF. The DNA for the CDR3 is TGTGCCAGCATTTTAGAAGATTACAATGAGCAGTTCTTC.

V usage is TRBV6-5 and J usage is TRBJ2-5; the match to TRBD2 covers 9 bases. After removal of 2 bases from V and 4 bases from J, the junction contained 8 bases not matched to a gene. The CDR3 totals 16 residues. Germline V CDR1 and CDR2: MNHEY, SVGAGI. As DNA, the CDR3 is TGTGCCAGCAGTTACAACCTAGCGGGAATGGTAGAGACCCAGTACTTC. Its translation: CASSYNLAGMVETQYF.

This clone turned up a few times. This chain links TRBV28 with TRBJ1-1; D is unclear. V lost 8 bases and J lost 1, with 8 bases in between. Germline CDR1 reads MDHEN; CDR2 reads SYDVKM. The length of the CDR3 is 12 residues. CDR3 residues: CASVYGNTEAFF. The DNA of the CDR3 is TGTGCCAGCGTGTACGGGAACACTGAAGCTTTCTTT.

CDR3 nucleotide sequence: TGCAGCGTTCTGGGGGCTGAGGAGACCCAGTACTTC. Amino acid sequence: CSVLGAEETQYF. The chain recombines TRBV29-1 with TRBJ2-5; the D gene is possibly TRBD1 (6 bases). The CDR3 contains 12 residues. Per germline, CDR1 SQVTM and CDR2 ANQGSEA. V was cut by 5 bases and J by 5 bases, with 12 bases left in between.

The V gene is TRBV19, the J gene TRBJ2-2; the D gene could be TRBD1 or TRBD2 (6 bases each). Looked up from germline, CDR1 is LNHDA and CDR2 is SQIVND (reference sequence). Trimming cost V 7 bases and J 5 bases, with 20 bases left between them. CDR3 length: 16 amino acids. The CDR3 nucleotides are TGTGCCAGTACCCCTGGCTGGGGGCGGGGAACCGGGGAGCTGTTTTTT. Its protein is CASTPGWGRGTGELFF.

This chain uses TRBV27 with TRBJ1-5; TRBD1 matches at 7 bases. Germline trimming cut 5 bases from V and 0 bases from J; bases unmatched to any gene: 7. The CDR3 totals 16 residues. Germline loops: CDR1 MNHEY, CDR2 SMNVEV (reference sequence). The CDR3 DNA follows: TGTGCCAGCAGTCCAGGACAGGACTATAGCAATCAGCCCCAGCATTTT. Protein sequence: CASSPGQDYSNQPQHF.

The CDR3 loop is CASSLGLAGGTDTQYF. The CDR3 nucleotides read TGTGCCAGCAGCTTGGGACTAGCGGGCGGCACAGATACGCAGTATTTT. This chain connects TRBV7-7 to TRBJ2-3; TRBD2 aligns across 12 bases. Germline CDR1 is SSHAT and CDR2 is FNYEAQ (reference sequence). V was pared by 3 bases and J by 1 base, with 2 bases of the junction left unmatched. The CDR3 totals 16 residues.

Notes on this clone: The sample holds other DNA sequences that translate to the same CDR3. The CDR3 spells CSVDRVNTEAFF. The DNA of the CDR3 is TGCAGCGTTGACAGGGTGAACACTGAAGCTTTCTTT. V gene TRBV29-1 combines with J gene TRBJ1-1, with D maybe TRBD1 (5 bases). In germline, CDR1 is SQVTM, CDR2 ANQGSEA. The germline V and J ends were trimmed by 3 bases and 0 bases, with 5 bases remaining between them. The CDR3 contains 12 residues.

The chain has TRBV5-6 and TRBJ2-7, with D perhaps TRBD1 (6 bases). This CDR3 has 14 amino acids. Germline V CDR1 and CDR2: SGHDT, YYEEEE. The V and J ends lost 0 bases and 4 bases respectively, with 11 bases between them. The CDR3 loop is CASSLGTDKYEQYF. The CDR3 bases are TGTGCCAGCAGCTTGGGGACAGACAAGTACGAGCAGTACTTC. The full variable domain, with the rest looked up from reference TRBV5-6 and TRBJ2-7, is DAGVTQSPTHLIKTRGQQVTLRCSPKSGHDTVSWYQQALGQGPQFIFQYYEEEERQRGNFPDRFSGHQFPNYSSELNVNALLLGDSALYLCASSLGTDKYEQYFGPGTRLTVT.

This chain joins TRBV7-3 and TRBJ2-7, with a weak D call TRBD1 (5 bases). V lost 3 bases and J 5 bases, leaving 14 bases between the germline ends. Germline CDR1 and CDR2: SGHTA and FQGTGA. The CDR3 extends over 14 amino acids. CDR3 protein: CASSLKGVGHEQYF. The DNA for the CDR3 is TGTGCCAGCAGCTTGAAAGGGGTAGGCCACGAGCAGTACTTC.

The CDR3, as DNA: TGTGCCAGCAGTGTTCACAGGTTTAACTATGGCTACACCTTC. Translated: CASSVHRFNYGYTF. The chain couples TRBV2 to TRBJ1-2; D might be TRBD1 (5 bases). The V end was cut by 4 bases, the J end by 1 base, with 10 bases between. Germline-derived CDR1 and CDR2 are SNHLY and FYNNEI. The CDR3 spans 14 residues.

CDR3 region: CASRYTGTSGAYNEQFF. The CDR3, as DNA: TGTGCCAGCAGATATACCGGGACTAGCGGGGCCTACAATGAGCAGTTCTTC. This sequence joins TRBV7-3 and TRBJ2-1; 13 nucleotides align to TRBD2. V was pared by 6 bases and J by 2 bases, with 7 bases of the junction left unmatched. Germline CDR1 reads SGHTA; CDR2 reads FQGTGA. The CDR3 is 17 amino acids. The full variable domain, with the rest looked up from reference TRBV7-3 and TRBJ2-1, is GAGVSQTPSNKVTEKGKYVELRCDPISGHTALYWYRQSLGQGPEFLIYFQGTGAADDSGLPNDRFFAVRPEGSVSTLKIQRTERGDSAVYLCASRYTGTSGAYNEQFFGPGTRLTVL.

The V call is TRBV7-3, the J call TRBJ2-3; D remains unclear. The CDR3 is made up of 13 amino acids. Germline V lookup: CDR1 SGHTA, CDR2 FQGTGA. The V gene lost 6 bases and the J gene lost 5 bases, with 12 bases spanning the gap. The CDR3 loop reads CASRGKAQDTQYF. In DNA, the CDR3 is TGTGCCAGCAGGGGAAAGGCCCAAGATACGCAGTATTTT.

The V gene is TRBV28, the J gene TRBJ2-1; either TRBD1 or TRBD2 may fit D (5 bases each). V was cut by 10 bases and J by 0 bases, with 19 bases left in between. The CDR3 extends over 16 amino acids. In germline, CDR1 is MDHEN, CDR2 SYDVKM. This CDR3 reads CATHSTAGSSYNEQFF. The CDR3, as DNA: TGTGCCACCCATTCCACGGCAGGGAGCTCCTACAATGAGCAGTTCTTC.

The chain uses TRBV10-1 and TRBJ2-7, with D hard to call. The CDR3 is 13 residues long. From germline, CDR1 is WNHNN and CDR2 SYGVQD (reference sequence). Trimming took 6 bases from V and 2 from J, leaving 11 bases between them. CDR3 coding DNA: TGCGCCAGCAGATGGACGGGCACCTACGAGCAGTACTTC. Translated, it gives CASRWTGTYEQYF.

The chain employs TRBV30 and TRBJ2-7; 9 positions match TRBD2. The CDR3 totals 17 residues. Germline loops: CDR1 GTSNPN, CDR2 SVGIG (reference sequence). V gave up 0 bases and J gave up 5 bases; unmatched junction bases: 14. The chain's CDR3 is CAWSVERSGRFPHEQYF. CDR3 DNA sequence: TGTGCCTGGAGTGTAGAGCGGAGCGGGAGGTTCCCCCACGAGCAGTACTTC.

This chain joins TRBV5-1 and TRBJ2-2, with D perhaps given as TRBD1 or TRBD2 (6 bases each). The CDR3 length is 15 residues. The germline V and J ends were trimmed by 4 bases and 4 bases, with 14 bases remaining between them. Per the germline V gene, CDR1 is SGHRS and CDR2 is YFSETQ. The CDR3 region has the DNA TGCGCCAGCAGCGCGGAAGGGGGGAGCACCGGGGAGCTGTTTTTT. Translation gives CASSAEGGSTGELFF.

The CDR3 sequence: CASSIIARGSPLHF. In DNA, the CDR3 is TGTGCCAGCTCCATTATAGCCAGAGGTTCACCCCTCCACTTT. The V gene is TRBV27, the J gene TRBJ1-6; D remains ambiguous. CDR1 is MNHEY, CDR2 SMNVEV, per germline (reference sequence). The CDR3 loop spans 14 amino acids. Trimming left V 8 bases short and J 9 bases short, with 17 bases between.

A note on this clone: At the DNA level, this CDR3 is encoded by other sequences in the same sample as well. This rearrangement joins TRBV28 to TRBJ2-1; TRBD2 agrees at 12 bases. Trimming removed 6 bases from V and 8 bases from J; junction bases left unmatched: 5. Per germline, CDR1 MDHEN and CDR2 SYDVKM. This CDR3 contains 14 residues. The CDR3 DNA is TGTGCCAGCAGACTAGCGGGAGGAAGGGATGAGCAGTTCTTC. Translated: CASRLAGGRDEQFF.

In the case of this clone: One junction end does not reproduce the germline sequence, and a read error may be involved. The chain joins TRBV6-1 to TRBJ1-1; D unclear. The CDR3 contains 12 residues. In germline, CDR1 is MNHNS, CDR2 SASEGT. This chain's CDR3 is CASRDLSFDPFF. Here the CDR3 DNA reads TGTGCCAGCAGAGACCTTAGCTTCGACCCCTTTTTT.

V is TRBV27 and J is TRBJ2-3; 7 bases match TRBD1. The V segment lost 3 bases and the J segment 4 bases; nucleotides outside the gene matches: 7. Germline CDR1 reads MNHEY; CDR2 reads SMNVEV (reference sequence). The CDR3 sequence is 15 residues long. CDR3 sequence (DNA): TGTGCCAGCAGTTTGAGGGGGCTCCCTCCAGATACGCAGTATTTT. Translating it yields CASSLRGLPPDTQYF.

The gene calls are TRBV28 and TRBJ2-1, with 9 bases that match TRBD1. With V trimmed by 2 bases and J by 9 bases, 8 bases remained unmatched. CDR1 and CDR2 from the germline V gene are MDHEN and SYDVKM. CDR3 length equals 15 residues. CDR3 sequence: CASSLRGQGTAEQFF. The DNA of the CDR3 is TGTGCCAGCAGTTTAAGGGGACAGGGTACCGCTGAGCAGTTCTTC.

Worth noting for this clone: A read error may account for a junction end that differs from germline. The chain recombines TRBV19 with TRBJ1-1, with unresolved D. CDR3 length: 12 amino acids. Germline V gene data show CDR1 as LNHDA and CDR2 as SQIVND (reference sequence). In nucleotides, the CDR3 is TGTGCCAGTAGTATTTGGCCCCGTGAAAGGGTCTTT. It encodes CASSIWPRERVF.

This clone was picked up one time. The gene calls are TRBV6-5 and TRBJ2-5; 7 bases fit TRBD1. The CDR3 covers 14 residues. J gave up 5 bases and V 2 bases, and 5 bases lay outside the gene matches. Per germline, CDR1 MNHEY and CDR2 SVGAGI. In nucleotides, the CDR3 is TGTGCCAGCAGTTACAGGGGGCAATTGGAGACCCAGTACTTC. Translation gives CASSYRGQLETQYF.

The rearrangement uses TRBV12-5 and TRBJ2-1; 9 nucleotides line up with TRBD2. CDR1 is LGHNT and CDR2 is FRNRAP in the germline V gene. The CDR3 totals 12 residues. Losses at the gene ends were 11 bases for V and 8 bases for J; bases not matched to a gene: 7. CDR3 sequence: CASGSGSDEQFF. CDR3 nucleotides: TGTGCTTCGGGTAGCGGGAGTGATGAGCAGTTCTTC.

The rearrangement joins TRBV5-1 to TRBJ2-2; perhaps D is TRBD1 or TRBD2 (5 bases each). The CDR3 is made up of 15 amino acids. The V end was cut by 4 bases, the J end by 5 bases, with 15 bases between. CDR1 is SGHRS and CDR2 is YFSETQ in the germline V gene. The CDR3 here is CASSPGTPVTGELFF. The CDR3 DNA reads TGCGCCAGCAGCCCCGGGACCCCGGTAACCGGGGAGCTGTTTTTT.